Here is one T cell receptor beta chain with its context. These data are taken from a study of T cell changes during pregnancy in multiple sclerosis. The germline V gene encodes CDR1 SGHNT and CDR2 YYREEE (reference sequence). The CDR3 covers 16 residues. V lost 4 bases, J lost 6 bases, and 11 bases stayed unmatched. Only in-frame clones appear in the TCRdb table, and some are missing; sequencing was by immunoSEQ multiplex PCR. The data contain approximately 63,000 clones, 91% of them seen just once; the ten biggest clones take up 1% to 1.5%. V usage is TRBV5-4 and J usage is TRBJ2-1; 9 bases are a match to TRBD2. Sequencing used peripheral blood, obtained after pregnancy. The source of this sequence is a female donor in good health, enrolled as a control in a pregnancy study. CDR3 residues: CASSSVMGLASNEQFF. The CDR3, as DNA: TGTGCCAGCAGCAGTGTAATGGGACTAGCTTCCAATGAGCAGTTCTTC.